These 16 T cell receptor beta chains share one sample of origin, sequenced in a study of CD8 T cells in Susac syndrome. A quantity of about 0.5 to 1 ug RNA underwent reverse transcription using random hexamers. In TCRdb, the immunoSEQ multiplex PCR reads were re-called with MiXCR into one record per CDR3 protein. The sample consists of 50,000 or so distinct CDR3 sequences, roughly 93% of them appearing once. The sample consisted of CD8+ T cells from PBMCs. The receptors stem from a human donor in good health.

V gene TRBV7-9 combines with J gene TRBJ2-7, with D possibly matching TRBD1 (5 bases). Germline V lookup: CDR1 SEHNR, CDR2 FQNEAQ (reference sequence). V lost 8 bases, J lost 3 bases, and 14 bases lay in between. There are 13 residues in the CDR3. The CDR3 loop reads CASGQGRVYEQYF. The CDR3 DNA follows: TGTGCCAGCGGTCAGGGCAGGGTCTACGAGCAGTACTTC.

The CDR3 is CASSYATIFDEQFF. The DNA of the CDR3 is TGTGCCAGCAGCTACGCGACTATATTCGATGAGCAGTTCTTC. This rearrangement joins TRBV7-9 to TRBJ2-1, with D perhaps matching TRBD2 (5 bases). The germline CDR1 and CDR2 sequences are SEHNR and FQNEAQ (reference sequence). V lost 4 bases to trimming and J lost 8 bases, with 15 bases between them. This CDR3 has 14 amino acids.

This chain connects TRBV24-1 to TRBJ2-5; TRBD2 matches 9 bases. The CDR3 has 13 amino acids. The germline V gene has CDR1 KGHDR and CDR2 SFDVKD. Unmatched junction bases numbered 0, after V lost 4 bases and J lost 4 bases. The CDR3 region has the DNA TGTGCCACCAGTGAACTAGCGGGAGAGACCCAGTACTTC. Amino acid sequence: CATSELAGETQYF.

This clonotype showed up just once. The gene calls are TRBV28 and TRBJ1-1; 10 positions agree with TRBD1. V lost 6 bases to trimming and J lost 4 bases; unmatched junction nucleotides: 2. The germline CDR1 and CDR2 sequences are MDHEN and SYDVKM. The CDR3 loop spans 13 amino acids. The CDR3 DNA sequence: TGTGCCAGCAGCTGGGACAGGGGCACTGAAGCTTTCTTT. Residues: CASSWDRGTEAFF.

The chain has TRBV28 and TRBJ2-1; D uncertain. Trimming cost V 5 bases and J 7 bases, with 3 bases left between them. The CDR3 runs to 10 residues. Germline-derived CDR1 and CDR2 are MDHEN and SYDVKM. CDR3 bases: TGTGCCAGCAGTCGTAATGAGCAGTTCTTC. Translating it yields CASSRNEQFF.

V and J are TRBV14 and TRBJ2-3; D assignment may be TRBD1 or TRBD2 (5 bases each). Germline values: CDR1 SGHDN, CDR2 FVKESK. Between the trimmed V and J ends, which lost 4 bases and 0 bases, there was a span of 8 bases. This CDR3 is built from 14 residues. CDR3 coding DNA: TGTGCCAGCAGCCTTCGGGACAGCACAGATACGCAGTATTTT. Translated: CASSLRDSTDTQYF.

The CDR3 DNA reads TGTGCCAGCAGCCCCTATGACTACCCCGGGGAGCTGTTTTTT. Protein product: CASSPYDYPGELFF. This chain connects TRBV9 to TRBJ2-2; D is perhaps TRBD2 (5 bases). Germline-derived CDR1 and CDR2 are SGDLS and YYNGEE. The CDR3 contains 14 residues. Trimming shortened V by 4 bases and J by 6 bases, and 13 bases separated the two germline ends.

Of note for this clonotype: At one of its ends the junction is not consistent with the germline gene, which may arise from a read error. V gene TRBV7-9 combines with J gene TRBJ2-5, with 11 bases that match TRBD2. This CDR3 is built from 15 residues. CDR1 SEHNR and CDR2 FQNEAQ come from the germline V gene (reference sequence). The CDR3 DNA sequence: TGTGCCAGCACCTTACTAGCGGGAGACGGGGAGACCCAGTACTTC. Translating gives CASTLLAGDGETQYF. Complete variable domain (other parts from reference TRBV7-9 and TRBJ2-5): DTGVSQNPRHKITKRGQNVTFRCDPISEHNRLYWYRQTLGQGPEFLTYFQNEAQLEKSRLLSDRFSAERPKGSFSTLEIQRTEQGDSAMYLCASTLLAGDGETQYFGPGTRLLVL.

The count of this clonotype is one. The chain links TRBV3-1 to TRBJ2-1, with D possibly being TRBD2 (5 bases). This CDR3 contains 14 residues. The germline V gene has CDR1 LGHDT and CDR2 YNNKEL (reference sequence). The germline V and J ends were trimmed by 0 bases and 2 bases, with 5 bases remaining between them. The CDR3 here is CASSQDGTYNEQFF. The CDR3 nucleotides read TGTGCCAGCAGCCAAGACGGGACCTACAATGAGCAGTTCTTC.

V is TRBV4-1 and J is TRBJ2-3; D may be TRBD2 (5 bases). The CDR3 loop spans 12 amino acids. CDR1 is MGHRA and CDR2 is YSYEKL in the germline V gene. The ends were cut back, 4 bases at V and 3 bases at J, with 5 bases in the middle. The CDR3 spells CASSRETDTQYF. CDR3 bases: TGCGCCAGCAGCCGGGAGACAGATACGCAGTATTTT.

There are a few counts of this clonotype. The V call is TRBV27, the J call TRBJ1-5, with TRBD1 as a possible D gene (5 bases). The CDR3 consists of 14 residues. V was pared by 6 bases and J by 2 bases, with 11 bases between. In germline, CDR1 is MNHEY, CDR2 SMNVEV (reference sequence). The CDR3 loop is CASSSGGGNQPQHF. The CDR3 DNA is TGTGCCAGCAGCTCCGGGGGAGGCAATCAGCCCCAGCATTTT.

This rearrangement joins TRBV9 to TRBJ2-1; no clear D gene. CDR1 SGDLS and CDR2 YYNGEE come from the germline V gene. This CDR3 has 12 amino acids. V was trimmed by 0 bases and J by 6 bases, leaving 4 bases between them. CDR3 coding DNA: TGTGCCAGCAGCGTAGCCCTCAATGAGCAGTTCTTC. Translation: CASSVALNEQFF.

The rearrangement joins TRBV19 to TRBJ2-4, with 7 bases that match TRBD2. The V segment lost 5 bases and the J segment 8 bases; nucleotides outside the gene matches: 9. CDR3 length: 14 amino acids. The germline V gene has CDR1 LNHDA and CDR2 SQIVND (reference sequence). The CDR3 nucleotides are TGTGCCAGTAGTCCCGGACTAGTTTGGGACATTCAGTACTTC. It yields the protein CASSPGLVWDIQYF.

In this sample, this clonotype turned up a few times. The V and J genes are TRBV4-1 and TRBJ2-7, with 13 nucleotides matching TRBD2. The V gene end was trimmed by 0 bases and the J gene end by 5 bases; junction bases not matched to a gene: 7. Germline CDR1 MGHRA, CDR2 YSYEKL. This CDR3 has 17 residues. Here the CDR3 reads CASSQEEGLAGVNEQYF. CDR3 sequence (DNA): TGCGCCAGCAGCCAAGAGGAAGGACTAGCGGGAGTCAACGAGCAGTACTTC.

Here the CDR3 reads CASSLSVSAYNEQFF. In DNA, the CDR3 is TGTGCCAGCAGCCTGTCAGTTTCAGCCTACAATGAGCAGTTCTTC. The chain combines TRBV3-1 with TRBJ2-1; D unresolved. Germline V CDR1 and CDR2: LGHDT, YNNKEL (reference sequence). This CDR3 contains 15 residues. V lost 4 bases and J lost 2, with 12 bases in between.

The gene calls are TRBV20-1 and TRBJ2-5; D unclear. This CDR3 has 12 amino acids. Trimming shortened V by 0 bases and J by 5 bases, and 7 bases separated the two germline ends. Germline CDR1 DFQATT, CDR2 SNEGSKA (reference sequence). This CDR3 is CSARDIWETQYF. The CDR3 nucleotides read TGCAGTGCTAGAGATATATGGGAGACCCAGTACTTC.